This is a list of T cell receptor beta chains from one sample in a study of cytomegalovirus exposure and HLA in healthy donors. Assay used: immunoSEQ multiplex PCR; TCRdb lists only in-frame clones, some missing. Found here are some 46,000 clones; the top ten clones hold 7.5% to 9%. The material sequenced was PBMCs. Receptor source: a male donor in good health and CMV-seronegative. Each CDR3 is given with its conserved first and last residue. The order of the fields is D gene, J gene, V gene, CDR3 length, CDR3 DNA, CDR3 protein. D genes are given only for firm matches.

>.|TRBJ2-1|TRBV27|16
TGTGCCAGCATCCCGACTTCGGAGCGCTCCGACAATGAGCAGTTCTTC
CASIPTSERSDNEQFF
>.|TRBJ1-1|TRBV30|15
TGTGCCTGGAGTGTACGCTCTGCGGTGAACACTGAAGCTTTCTTT
CAWSVRSAVNTEAFF
>.|TRBJ2-7|TRBV4-3|15
TGCGCCAGCAGCCAAGATATGAAGGGGGGGGTCGAGCAGTACTTC
CASSQDMKGGVEQYF
>.|TRBJ2-1|TRBV5-1|13
TGCGCCAGCAGCTTGGGGCAGGTGGATGAGCAGTTCTTC
CASSLGQVDEQFF
>.|TRBJ1-1|TRBV6-8|12
TGTGCCAGCAGGGGGCGAGTCACTGAAGCTTTCTTT
CASRGRVTEAFF
>TRBD2|TRBJ2-1|TRBV29-1|14
TGCAGCGGTGGACTAGCGGGAAATCGAAATGAGCAGTTCTTC
CSGGLAGNRNEQFF
>.|TRBJ1-4|TRBV7-3|14
TGTGCCAGCAGCCTCCTCACCCGGGAGGAAAAACTGTTTTTT
CASSLLTREEKLFF
>TRBD2|TRBJ2-5|TRBV28|15
TGTGCCAGCAGTTCAACGGGACTAGCGGAAGAGACCCAGTACTTC
CASSSTGLAEETQYF
>.|TRBJ2-7|TRBV11-2|15
TGTGCCAGCAGCTTAGATGGGACACCTCCCTACGAGCAGTACTTC
CASSLDGTPPYEQYF
>.|TRBJ2-6|TRBV6-1|12
TGTGCCAGCAGTCCAGTGGCCAACGTCCTGACTTTC
CASSPVANVLTF